Included here is one TCR beta chain sequence, with context. No antigen is known for it. Per germline, CDR1 SEHNR and CDR2 FQNEAQ (reference sequence). There are 12 residues in the CDR3. V lost 10 bases and J 5 bases, leaving 14 bases between the germline ends. This sample was included in a study of CD8+ T cells in alopecia areata. Whole-study findings and limits: The link between baseline CD8+ expansion and response remains uncertain with one nonresponder. Elevated clonality characterized lesional scalp relative to normal scalp, particularly in alopecia totalis/universalis. Sharing of TCRs across patients appeared less clear than in mice, possibly for HLA-related reasons. Tofacitinib significantly reduced both scalp clonality and expanded CD8+ clones among the top 100.

Sample treatment: oral pan-JAK inhibitor, 5-10 mg twice daily. Sequencing templates came from extracted RNA that was reverse transcribed into cDNA. Using immunoSEQ multiplex PCR, the repertoire was profiled, and TCRdb retains in-frame clones only, with some absent. This table has 150,000 to 200,000 clones, around three fifths appearing once. The rearrangement uses TRBV7-9 and TRBJ2-5, with D possibly TRBD2 on 6 matching bases. The material sequenced was CD8+ T cells sorted from blood, taken at week 24, from a patient treated with tofacitinib. The origin of this receptor is a human donor with alopecia areata. The CDR3 nucleotides are TGTGCCACCCGCGCGGGACCGGAGACCCAGTACTTC. Its protein product is CATRAGPETQYF.